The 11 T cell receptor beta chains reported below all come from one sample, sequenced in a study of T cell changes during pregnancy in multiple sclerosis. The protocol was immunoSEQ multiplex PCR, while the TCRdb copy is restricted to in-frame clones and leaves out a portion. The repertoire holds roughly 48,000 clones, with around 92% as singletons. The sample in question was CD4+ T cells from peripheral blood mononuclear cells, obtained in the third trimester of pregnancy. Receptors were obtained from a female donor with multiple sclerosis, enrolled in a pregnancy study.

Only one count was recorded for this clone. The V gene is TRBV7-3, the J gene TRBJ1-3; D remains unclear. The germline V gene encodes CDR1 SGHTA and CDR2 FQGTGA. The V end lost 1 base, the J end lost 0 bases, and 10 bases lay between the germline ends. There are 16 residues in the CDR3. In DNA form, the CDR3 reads TGTGCCAGCAGCTTAAGCGGGCCCAGCTCTGGAAACACCATATATTTT. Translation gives CASSLSGPSSGNTIYF.

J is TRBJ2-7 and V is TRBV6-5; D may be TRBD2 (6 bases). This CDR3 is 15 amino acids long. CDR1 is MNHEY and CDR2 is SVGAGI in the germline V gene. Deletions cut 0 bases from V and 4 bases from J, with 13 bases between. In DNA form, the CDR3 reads TGTGCCAGCAGTTACTCGACTAGGGGCCCTTACGAGCAGTACTTC. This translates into CASSYSTRGPYEQYF.

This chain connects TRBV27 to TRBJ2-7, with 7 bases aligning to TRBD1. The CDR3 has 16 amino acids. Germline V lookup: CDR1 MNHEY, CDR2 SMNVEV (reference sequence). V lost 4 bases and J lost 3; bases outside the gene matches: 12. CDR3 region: CASSSDYRGMVYEQYF. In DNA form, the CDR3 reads TGTGCCAGCAGTTCGGATTACAGGGGAATGGTCTACGAGCAGTACTTC.

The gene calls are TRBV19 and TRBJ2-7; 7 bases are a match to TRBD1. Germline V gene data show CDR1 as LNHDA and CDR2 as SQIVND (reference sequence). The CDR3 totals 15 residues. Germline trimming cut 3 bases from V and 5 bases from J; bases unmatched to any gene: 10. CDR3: CASSMGSGGGHEQYF. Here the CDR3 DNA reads TGTGCCAGTAGTATGGGGTCAGGGGGTGGCCACGAGCAGTACTTC.

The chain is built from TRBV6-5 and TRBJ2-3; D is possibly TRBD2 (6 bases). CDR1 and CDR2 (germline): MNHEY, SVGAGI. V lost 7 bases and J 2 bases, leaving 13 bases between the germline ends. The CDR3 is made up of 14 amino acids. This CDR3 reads CASTAGRPTDTQYF. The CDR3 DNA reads TGTGCCAGCACGGCGGGACGACCCACAGATACGCAGTATTTT.

This chain's CDR3 is CASRQRQGSYEQYF. CDR3 bases: TGTGCCAGCAGGCAGAGACAGGGGAGCTACGAGCAGTACTTC. The chain uses TRBV28 and TRBJ2-7; 8 positions agree with TRBD1. The CDR3 contains 14 residues. With V trimmed by 6 bases and J by 3 bases, 7 bases remained unmatched. The germline gives CDR1 MDHEN, CDR2 SYDVKM.

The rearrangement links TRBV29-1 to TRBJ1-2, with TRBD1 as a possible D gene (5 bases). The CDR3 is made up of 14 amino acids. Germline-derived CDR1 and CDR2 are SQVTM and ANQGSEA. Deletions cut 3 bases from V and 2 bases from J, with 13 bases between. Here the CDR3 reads CSVDPYRTNYGYTF. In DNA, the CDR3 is TGCAGCGTTGACCCTTACAGGACGAACTATGGCTACACCTTC. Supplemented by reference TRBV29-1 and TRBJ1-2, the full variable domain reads SAVISQKPSRDICQRGTSLTIQCQVDSQVTMMFWYRQQPGQSLTLIATANQGSEATYESGFVIDKFPISRPNLTFSTLTVSNMSPEDSSIYLCSVDPYRTNYGYTFGSGTRLTVV.

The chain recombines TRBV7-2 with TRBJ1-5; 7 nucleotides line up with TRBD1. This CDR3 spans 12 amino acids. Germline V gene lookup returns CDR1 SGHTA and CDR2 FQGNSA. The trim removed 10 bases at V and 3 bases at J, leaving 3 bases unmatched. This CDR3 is CATGTVNQPQHF. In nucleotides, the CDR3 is TGTGCCACCGGGACAGTCAATCAGCCCCAGCATTTT. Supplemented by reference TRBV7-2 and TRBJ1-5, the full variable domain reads GAGVSQSPSNKVTEKGKDVELRCDPISGHTALYWYRQSLGQGLEFLIYFQGNSAPDKSGLPSDRFSAERTGGSVSTLTIQRTQQEDSAVYLCATGTVNQPQHFGDGTRLSIL.

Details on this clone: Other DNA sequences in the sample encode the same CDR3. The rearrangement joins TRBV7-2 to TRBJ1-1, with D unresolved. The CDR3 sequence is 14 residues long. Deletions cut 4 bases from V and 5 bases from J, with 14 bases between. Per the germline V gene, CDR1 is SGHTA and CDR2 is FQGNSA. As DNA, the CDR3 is TGTGCCAGCAGCTCTGAACCGGGGAGGACTGAAGCTTTCTTT. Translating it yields CASSSEPGRTEAFF.

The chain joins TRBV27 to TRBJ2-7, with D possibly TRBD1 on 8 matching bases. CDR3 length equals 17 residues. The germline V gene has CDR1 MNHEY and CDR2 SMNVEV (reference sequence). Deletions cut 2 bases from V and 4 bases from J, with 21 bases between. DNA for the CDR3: TGTGCCAGCAGTTTAAACCCCTACAGGGGGGGGCCATACGAGCAGTACTTC. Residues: CASSLNPYRGGPYEQYF.

The CDR3 DNA reads TGTGCCAGCAGTTTATCCCAGGGTATAGGCAATGAGCAGTTCTTC. This sequence encodes CASSLSQGIGNEQFF. V usage is TRBV27 and J usage is TRBJ2-1; tentatively, D is TRBD1 (5 bases). Trimming left V 0 bases short and J 6 bases short, with 12 bases between. Germline CDR1 is MNHEY and CDR2 is SMNVEV (reference sequence). CDR3 length: 15 amino acids.